The T cell receptor (beta chain) described here comes from a study of blood T cells in healthy people across ages. Study-level findings and limits: Strongly correlated with naive T cell percentage was TCR beta diversity. A greater number of naive CD4+ cells and higher diversity distinguished long-lived donors from aged donors. Measured against age, TCR beta diversity per million T cells decreased in a roughly linear manner.

Alongside a J-beta primer mix, a sample-barcoded 5' primer served in a second PCR lasting roughly 7 to 12 cycles. TCRdb processed the 5' RACE reads anew with MiXCR; each CDR3 protein has one entry. The table shows about a million distinct CDR3 sequences, with approximately 38% occurring only once. This CDR3 has 16 amino acids. Trimming stripped 0 bases from V and 6 bases from J, with 18 bases between. CDR1 MNHEY and CDR2 SVGEGT come from the germline V gene. Total RNA was extracted at no less than 6 micrograms per sample. Concerning this clonotype: Its target is unknown.

Specimen: blood. This receptor was identified in a man between 18 and 29 years old in good health. J is TRBJ2-7 and V is TRBV6-2 or TRBV6-3; D is perhaps TRBD1 or TRBD2 (5 bases each). CDR3 coding DNA: TGTGCCAGCAGTTACTCGGCAGGACGGGGACCTACCGAGCAGTACTTC. This encodes CASSYSAGRGPTEQYF.